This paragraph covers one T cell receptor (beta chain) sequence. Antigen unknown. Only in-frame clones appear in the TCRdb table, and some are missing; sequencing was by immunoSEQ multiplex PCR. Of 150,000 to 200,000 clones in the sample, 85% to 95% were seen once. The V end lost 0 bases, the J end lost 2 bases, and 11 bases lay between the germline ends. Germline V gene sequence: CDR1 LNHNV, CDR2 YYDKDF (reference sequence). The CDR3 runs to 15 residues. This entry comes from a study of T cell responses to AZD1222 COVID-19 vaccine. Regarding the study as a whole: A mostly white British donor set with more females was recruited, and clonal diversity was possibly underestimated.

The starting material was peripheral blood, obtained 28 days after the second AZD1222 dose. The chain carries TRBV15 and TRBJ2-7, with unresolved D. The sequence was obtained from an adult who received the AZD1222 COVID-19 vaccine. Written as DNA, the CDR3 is TGTGCCACCAGCAGAGATCGGCAGGAAACCTACGAGCAGTACTTC. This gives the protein CATSRDRQETYEQYF.